One sample yielded the 15 T cell receptor beta chains listed below, sequenced in a study of cytotoxic CD8 clonotypes in ibrutinib-treated CLL. Data came from immunoSEQ multiplex PCR; TCRdb stores just in-frame clones and leaves some out. The top ten clones hold about 7.4% of a sample with more than 110,000 clones, more than 70% of them seen once. This sample comprised PBMCs, obtained after 36 months of ibrutinib treatment. These receptor sequences come from a human donor with chronic lymphocytic leukemia.

V usage is TRBV4-1 and J usage is TRBJ2-2, with D possibly matching TRBD1 (5 bases). Deletions cut 0 bases from V and 4 bases from J, with 9 bases between. The germline CDR1 and CDR2 sequences are MGHRA and YSYEKL. This CDR3 region has 15 residues. The DNA of the CDR3 is TGCGCCAGCAGCCAAGAGGCAGGGCCCACCGGGGAGCTGTTTTTT. Encoded protein: CASSQEAGPTGELFF.

This chain joins TRBV15 and TRBJ2-1; D not certain. The germline gives CDR1 LNHNV, CDR2 YYDKDF (reference sequence). There are 16 residues in the CDR3. The V gene lost 1 base and the J gene lost 2 bases, with 12 bases spanning the gap. CDR3 bases: TGTGCCACCAGCAGAGCGACACTTCTAACCTACAATGAGCAGTTCTTC. Protein product: CATSRATLLTYNEQFF.

The chain is built from TRBV9 and TRBJ2-7; 7 bases fit TRBD2. V gave up 0 bases and J gave up 3 bases; unmatched junction bases: 0. CDR1 and CDR2 from the germline V gene are SGDLS and YYNGEE. The CDR3 is 13 residues long. CDR3 amino acids: CASSVGTSYEQYF. CDR3 bases: TGTGCCAGCAGCGTAGGGACTAGCTACGAGCAGTACTTC.

This sequence joins TRBV13 and TRBJ2-3; D tentatively reads TRBD1 or TRBD2 (5 bases each). V shed 7 bases and J shed 5 bases, with 13 bases lying between them. The CDR3 spans 13 residues. CDR1 is PRHDT, CDR2 FYEKMQ, per germline (reference sequence). The CDR3 here is CASTQWGRDTQYF. The CDR3 region has the DNA TGTGCCAGCACTCAGTGGGGGAGAGATACGCAGTATTTT. The variable domain in full, completed from reference TRBV13 and TRBJ2-3, reads AAGVIQSPRHLIKEKRETATLKCYPIPRHDTVYWYQQGPGQDPQFLISFYEKMQSDKGSIPDRFSAQQFSDYHSELNMSSLELGDSALYFCASTQWGRDTQYFGPGTRLTVL.

The rearrangement joins TRBV6-4 to TRBJ2-2; D may be TRBD2 (7 bases). Germline V CDR1 and CDR2: MRHNA, SNTAGT. The CDR3 is made up of 15 amino acids. Trimming removed 6 bases at V and 5 bases at J, with 16 bases between. CDR3: CASSPGGLQTGELFF. The CDR3 DNA reads TGTGCCAGCAGCCCGGGGGGCCTACAGACCGGGGAGCTGTTTTTT.

The V and J genes are TRBV9 and TRBJ1-2; D might be TRBD1 (5 bases). CDR1 SGDLS and CDR2 YYNGEE come from the germline V gene. The V gene lost 1 base and the J gene lost 8 bases, with 12 bases spanning the gap. The CDR3 runs to 13 residues. CDR3 amino acids: CASSVRQGAGYTF. The CDR3 DNA reads as TGTGCCAGCAGCGTACGCCAGGGTGCCGGCTACACCTTC.

There are a few counts of this clone. V is TRBV13 and J is TRBJ1-5; no definite D call. CDR3 size: 13 residues. Germline V lookup: CDR1 PRHDT, CDR2 FYEKMQ (reference sequence). The germline V and J ends were trimmed by 0 bases and 9 bases, with 9 bases remaining between them. The CDR3 sequence is CASSLGLGWPQHF. CDR3 bases: TGTGCCAGCAGCTTAGGCTTGGGGTGGCCCCAGCATTTT.

The chain's CDR3 is CASGISGANVLTF. CDR3 coding DNA: TGTGCTAGTGGGATAAGTGGGGCCAACGTCCTGACTTTC. The chain employs TRBV12-5 and TRBJ2-6; D call uncertain. This CDR3 has 13 amino acids. Germline values: CDR1 LGHNT, CDR2 FRNRAP. Trimming took 6 bases from V and 3 from J, leaving 6 bases between them.

CDR3 residues: CASIWRENTEAFF. CDR3 sequence (DNA): TGTGCCAGCATTTGGAGGGAGAACACTGAAGCTTTCTTT. The chain employs TRBV28 and TRBJ1-1; D remains unclear. V lost 7 bases and J lost 1, with 10 bases in between. The CDR3 spans 13 residues. Germline V lookup: CDR1 MDHEN, CDR2 SYDVKM.

The rearrangement joins TRBV5-1 to TRBJ1-4; TRBD1 matches at 10 bases. After removal of 0 bases from V and 7 bases from J, the junction contained 3 bases not matched to a gene. The CDR3 is 15 residues long. The germline V gene has CDR1 SGHRS and CDR2 YFSETQ. The CDR3 region has the DNA TGCGCCAGCAGCTTGGTGGGGACAGGGGTTGAAAAACTGTTTTTT. This encodes CASSLVGTGVEKLFF.

V gene TRBV19 combines with J gene TRBJ2-7; maybe TRBD2 (5 bases). V was clipped by 7 bases and J by 2 bases, with 15 bases between them. The CDR3 sequence is 14 residues long. Germline V CDR1 and CDR2: LNHDA, SQIVND (reference sequence). CDR3: CASNPGIGAYEQYF. The CDR3 DNA sequence: TGTGCCAGTAACCCCGGCATCGGGGCCTACGAGCAGTACTTC.

This chain connects TRBV28 to TRBJ2-1; TRBD1 or TRBD2 may be the D gene (5 bases each). The CDR3 sequence is 13 residues long. The V gene's germline CDR1 is MDHEN and CDR2 SYDVKM. Trimming stripped 10 bases from V and 9 bases from J, with 19 bases between. The chain's CDR3 is CANRDPGRGEQFF. The CDR3 nucleotides are TGTGCCAACCGGGACCCGGGGCGCGGTGAGCAGTTCTTC.

The V call is TRBV18, the J call TRBJ2-7; 10 positions agree with TRBD1. There are 15 residues in the CDR3. Germline CDR1 is KGHSH and CDR2 is LQKENI. V gave up 1 base and J gave up 9 bases; unmatched junction bases: 9. The CDR3 region is CASSPLGQGGNRQYF. The CDR3 bases are TGTGCCAGCTCACCACTCGGACAGGGGGGGAACCGGCAGTACTTC.

This clone was seen once. The V and J genes are TRBV7-2 and TRBJ2-7, with TRBD1 matching 7 bases. Unmatched junction bases numbered 6, after V lost 2 bases and J lost 5 bases. CDR3 size: 14 residues. Looked up from germline, CDR1 is SGHTA and CDR2 is FQGNSA. This CDR3 reads CASSLFQGVNEQYF. The DNA for the CDR3 is TGTGCCAGCAGCTTATTCCAGGGGGTTAACGAGCAGTACTTC.

This clone was counted only a few times. The V gene is TRBV10-3, the J gene TRBJ1-5; the D gene is possibly TRBD1 (6 bases). The germline V gene encodes CDR1 ENHRY and CDR2 SYGVKD. V lost 10 bases to trimming and J lost 0 bases, with 16 bases between them. The CDR3 totals 15 residues. The CDR3 nucleotides read TGTGCCACCGCCCCCGGGGGCAGTAGCAATCAGCCCCAGCATTTT. Its translation is CATAPGGSSNQPQHF.